This is a list of T cell receptor beta chains from one sample in a study of blood T cell repertoires in COVID-19. Only in-frame clones appear in the TCRdb table, and some are missing; sequencing was by immunoSEQ multiplex PCR. The sample lists some 350,000 clones, roughly 86% seen once, with roughly 6.6% in the top ten. Sequenced material: peripheral blood. These TCRs come from a woman aged 65 to 85 with COVID-19, enrolled during active disease. The CDR3 runs from the conserved cysteine through the conserved F or W. D genes are given only for firm matches. Clone size is not always given. Where it is, it says once, few, many or a class for expanded clones.

TRBV3-1/TRBV3-2	NA	16	NA	TRBJ2-3	CASSQTGTLRTDTQYF	TGTGCCAGCAGCCAAACAGGGACATTGCGCACAGATACGCAGTATTTT
TRBV4-1	once	15	TRBD1	TRBJ2-4	CASSLNPGTGGIQYF	TGCGCCAGCAGCCTTAACCCCGGGACAGGGGGCATTCAGTACTTC
TRBV7-9	NA	13	NA	TRBJ1-4	CASSTGLLEKLFF	TGTGCCAGCAGTACAGGGTTACTTGAAAAACTGTTTTTT
TRBV5-1	NA	13	NA	TRBJ1-3	CARRGQTGNTIYF	TGCGCCAGGCGAGGGCAGACTGGAAACACCATATATTTT
TRBV5-1	once	14	TRBD1	TRBJ1-1	CASSWGQGEAEAFF	TGCGCCAGCAGCTGGGGACAGGGCGAAGCTGAAGCTTTCTTT
TRBV28	NA	16	NA	TRBJ1-1	CASSSAWGVGSTEAFF	TGTGCCAGCAGTTCGGCTTGGGGGGTGGGCTCCACTGAAGCTTTCTTT
TRBV7-2	NA	14	NA	TRBJ1-2	CASSLGRINYGYTF	TGTGCCAGCAGCTTGGGCAGGATTAACTATGGCTACACCTTC
TRBV30	NA	14	NA	TRBJ2-6	CAWTPGVGANVLTF	TGTGCCTGGACCCCAGGGGTTGGGGCCAACGTCCTGACTTTC
TRBV6-5	NA	13	NA	TRBJ1-2	CASSAGLVGGYTF	TGTGCCAGCAGCGCCGGGTTGGTCGGGGGCTACACCTTC
TRBV6-5	NA	14	NA	TRBJ1-2	CASSYDGRVSGYTF	TGTGCCAGCAGTTACGACGGCAGGGTGAGCGGCTACACCTTC
TRBV2	NA	15	TRBD2	TRBJ2-5	CASSRVGGGTETQYF	TGTGCCAGCAGCCGTGTTGGGGGGGGAACAGAGACCCAGTACTTC
TRBV5-6	NA	15	NA	TRBJ1-3	CASSFGTNPGNTIYF	TGTGCCAGCAGCTTCGGGACAAACCCTGGAAACACCATATATTTT
TRBV9	NA	16	TRBD1	TRBJ2-3	CASSAYRGRAIDTQYF	TGTGCCAGCAGCGCCTACAGGGGGCGCGCGATAGATACGCAGTATTTT
TRBV7-9	NA	15	NA	TRBJ1-1	CASSSPSGVNTEAFF	TGTGCCAGCAGCTCCCCGTCAGGGGTTAACACTGAAGCTTTCTTT
TRBV6-5	NA	15	TRBD1	TRBJ1-2	CASSYDAQGNYGYTF	TGTGCCAGCAGCTATGATGCACAGGGGAACTATGGCTACACCTTC
TRBV11-2	NA	15	NA	TRBJ2-7	CASSLNRDTSYEQYF	TGTGCCAGCAGCTTAAACCGGGACACCTCCTACGAGCAGTACTTC
TRBV6-5	NA	10	NA	TRBJ2-7	CASRHYEQYF	TGTGCCAGTAGACACTACGAGCAGTACTTC
TRBV28	NA	15	NA	TRBJ2-1	CASSLGLAVNNEQFF	TGTGCCAGCAGTTTAGGGCTAGCCGTCAACAATGAGCAGTTCTTC
TRBV30	once	14	TRBD2	TRBJ2-3	CAWLLAGSTDTQYF	TGTGCCTGGCTACTAGCGGGGAGCACAGATACGCAGTATTTT
TRBV2	NA	16	TRBD2	TRBJ2-5	CASSNPGLTLKETQYF	TGTGCCAGCAGTAATCCGGGACTAACCTTGAAAGAGACCCAGTACTTC
TRBV30	NA	15	TRBD1	TRBJ1-3	CAWSYGAGGGNTIYF	TGTGCCTGGAGTTACGGGGCAGGGGGCGGAAACACCATATATTTT
TRBV3-1/TRBV3-2	NA	15	NA	TRBJ1-5	CASSQGGGGNQPQHF	TGTGCCAGCAGCCAAGGCGGAGGCGGCAATCAGCCCCAGCATTTT